This T cell receptor beta chain originates from a study of blood T cell repertoires in COVID-19 (dated by TCRdb to about 2020). Turning to the overall study: Collaborator samples came from the United States, Italy and Spain and covered acute and convalescent phases of COVID-19. The material from the prospective study consisted of cDNA or gDNA derived from T cells, B-cell-depleted T cells, or PBMCs. Deeply sampled blood TCRbeta repertoires from subjects exposed to, actively infected with, or recovered from COVID-19 were included in the dataset. The repertoires were released in a freely available public database intended as a resource for research on the immune response to SARS-CoV-2. Samples came from the ongoing ImmuneRACE study (first 160 participants) plus 1,254 subjects from 6 global collaborators. Nearly every sample came with metadata listing a de-identified subject ID, COVID-19 status, age in years and sex. HLA class I and class II types, where available, came from metadata supplied by the sample provider rather than from assay-based typing. The research as a whole found: Clinical and demographic metadata were provided uncurated, with the amount varying by source and participant.

Whole blood was collected in K2EDTA tubes by collaborating institutions according to the institutions' own protocols. For TCRbeta analysis, collaborators shipped samples in one of three forms: frozen whole blood, isolated PBMCs, or DNA extracted from either of those sample types. TCRbeta CDR3 regions were amplified from genomic DNA by means of the immunoSEQ Assay, a bias-controlled multiplex PCR. In the source study's methods: The number of nucleated cells in each sample was estimated from the amplification of reference gene primers within the assay. To quantify the absolute abundance of each unique TCRbeta CDR3 rearrangement, sequence reads were collapsed and filtered. For each sample, productive Simpson clonality was calculated by taking the square root of Simpson's diversity index across productive rearrangements. Imported from immuneACCESS, the table was reduced by TCRdb to in-frame sequences with V and J called. These copies leave out some clones; in studies compared against another copy, an unresolved V gene accounts for under half, and the cause of the remainder is not known. V and J calls and clone size follow that table, whereas D and trimming were derived from the DNA. This sample comprises about 270,000 clones, 75% to 90% of them detected only once. The top ten clonotypes cover roughly 11% of the sample.

Turning to this clone: The antigen it recognizes is unknown. The record has no base qualities; no much larger clone is one base away.

Sequenced: peripheral blood. This receptor was identified in a woman in her sixties or seventies with acute or convalescent COVID-19.

The DNA sequence is TGTGCCATCAGTGGAATAAACAGGGGGCGAAACACTGAAGCTTTCTTT. It is translated as CAISGINRGRNTEAFF. This chain is built from TRBV10-3 and TRBJ1-1; the central 9 bases match TRBD1. The germline V end is reduced by 4 bases and the J end by 2 bases; junction bases left unmatched: 8. From the germline V gene, CDR1 is ENHRY and CDR2 is SYGVKD. The cysteine opens and the phenylalanine closes a CDR3 of 16 amino acids. CDR3 DNA only is kept here, 48 bases in frame from base 1.